This T cell receptor (beta chain) was captured in a study of regulatory T cells in long-lasting Graves disease. General study findings and limits: TCR diversity was lower in persistent Graves' patients than in newly diagnosed ones. Sharing of public clonotypes was greater in persistent patients (2,741) than in new patients (fewer than 1,000). Researchers examined only peripheral blood and not thyroid tissue.

Comments on this clonotype: Its antigen is as yet unknown.

Sample time point: persistent/refractory GD, antithyroid drugs over 5 years with positive TRAb. With RNA extracted from PBMCs as input, the TCR library was made. The authors drew approximately 9 milliliters of peripheral blood into EDTA tubes. CDR3 length equals 15 residues. V lost 1 base and J 2 bases, leaving 12 bases between the germline ends. Germline values: CDR1 LGHNA, CDR2 YSLEER. Both iRepertoire HTBI primers and Arm-PCR of CDR3 regions were used to build the TCR beta libraries. TCRdb reprocessed the multiplex PCR reads via MiXCR and lists one record per CDR3 protein. The sample records about 470,000 distinct CDR3 sequences, 20% to 25% being singletons.

This clonotype originated in a female donor with Graves disease. The chain carries TRBV4-3 and TRBJ2-7; D is possibly TRBD2 (5 bases). Material: peripheral blood mononuclear cells (PBMCs), obtained when the disease was refractory, from a patient treated with antithyroid drugs. CDR3 region: CASSQGAGTAYEQYF. The DNA of the CDR3 is TGCGCCAGCAGCCAAGGCGCGGGTACGGCCTACGAGCAGTACTTC.